The 15 T cell receptor beta chains given below trace back to one sample, sequenced in a study of OX40 agonist ivuxolimab in advanced cancers. This table comes from immunoSEQ multiplex PCR, and its TCRdb copy is limited to in-frame clones, with some not included. The profile shows 53,000 or so clones, nearly 80% of them singletons. Sequenced here: CD4+ or CD8+ T cells sorted from blood, sampled in a trial of the OX40 agonist ivuxolimab. The receptors come from an adult with an advanced solid tumor such as melanoma, head and neck, liver or kidney cancer.

The rearrangement links TRBV19 to TRBJ2-1; a possible D gene is TRBD1 (5 bases). Trimming took off 2 bases at V and 5 bases at J, with 7 bases between the two ends. CDR1 and CDR2 (germline): LNHDA, SQIVND (reference sequence). The length of the CDR3 is 13 residues. CDR3 DNA sequence: TGTGCCAGTAGTATAAGGGGCCACAATGAGCAGTTCTTC. It translates to CASSIRGHNEQFF.

The CDR3 is CASSQISEAFF. The CDR3 bases are TGTGCCAGCAGTCAAATATCTGAAGCTTTCTTT. This rearrangement joins TRBV2 to TRBJ1-1, with D hard to call. The CDR3 has 11 residues. The germline V gene encodes CDR1 SNHLY and CDR2 FYNNEI. With 5 bases removed from V and 6 bases from J, the gap between germline ends came to 7 bases.

The CDR3 sequence is CASSQMTSLSSYEQYF. The CDR3 nucleotides are TGCGCCAGCAGCCAGATGACTAGCCTGAGCTCCTACGAGCAGTACTTC. This sequence joins TRBV4-1 and TRBJ2-7, with TRBD2 matching 7 bases. Germline V gene data show CDR1 as MGHRA and CDR2 as YSYEKL. Unmatched junction bases numbered 8, after V lost 3 bases and J lost 0 bases. The CDR3 extends over 16 amino acids.

This clone has just a few counts. V usage is TRBV18 and J usage is TRBJ1-2; weak D call: TRBD1 (5 bases). V lost 1 base, J lost 2 bases, and 5 bases lay in between. CDR3 length: 13 residues. Germline assignment: CDR1 KGHSH and CDR2 LQKENI. CDR3 nucleotide sequence: TGTGCCAGCTCACCACGGGGGAACTATGGCTACACCTTC. Residues: CASSPRGNYGYTF.

This clone was counted between two and nine times. J is TRBJ2-3 and V is TRBV7-9; possibly TRBD1 or TRBD2 for D (5 bases each). Germline-derived CDR1 and CDR2 are SEHNR and FQNEAQ (reference sequence). This CDR3 has 13 residues. Between the trimmed V and J ends, which lost 1 base and 8 bases, there was a span of 10 bases. CDR3 nucleotides: TGTGCCAGCAGCTTAGGGGGACCAGGTACGCAGTATTTT. Its translation is CASSLGGPGTQYF.

The rearrangement uses TRBV23-1 and TRBJ1-2; D unresolved. TRBV23-1 is labeled an ORF, and its function is uncertain. Deletions cut 5 bases from V and 7 bases from J, with 20 bases between. This CDR3 is built from 15 residues. The CDR3 sequence: CASSGRRKVGGGYTF. For the CDR3, the DNA is TGCGCCAGCAGTGGGAGACGGAAAGTAGGAGGTGGCTACACCTTC.

The chain employs TRBV14 and TRBJ2-3; TRBD2 is a possible D gene (6 bases). The CDR3 runs to 15 residues. The V gene lost 4 bases and the J gene lost 2 bases, with 13 bases spanning the gap. CDR1 is SGHDN, CDR2 FVKESK, per germline. In DNA, the CDR3 is TGTGCCAGCAGCCTCGGAGGGGTGCACACAGATACGCAGTATTTT. It is translated as CASSLGGVHTDTQYF.

The chain combines TRBV5-8 with TRBJ2-5; TRBD1 is a possible D gene (6 bases). Germline lookup yields CDR1 SGHTS and CDR2 YDEGEE. V was shortened by 4 bases and J by 2 bases, with 15 bases between the two germline ends. The CDR3 covers 15 residues. The CDR3 DNA follows: TGTGCCAGCAGCCTACTAGGACAGAAACAAGAGACCCAGTACTTC. Translated, it gives CASSLLGQKQETQYF.

The chain carries TRBV27 and TRBJ2-5; D is possibly TRBD2 (6 bases). CDR1 MNHEY and CDR2 SMNVEV come from the germline V gene (reference sequence). CDR3 length: 13 residues. With 3 bases removed from V and 5 bases from J, the gap between germline ends came to 10 bases. The CDR3 bases are TGTGCCAGCAGTTTCGGGGGTAGGGAGACCCAGTACTTC. It codes for CASSFGGRETQYF.

V and J are TRBV11-2 and TRBJ2-5; D is perhaps TRBD1 (7 bases). The V gene lost 3 bases and the J gene lost 5 bases, with 13 bases spanning the gap. The CDR3 loop spans 14 amino acids. In germline, CDR1 is SGHAT, CDR2 FQNNGV. The CDR3 spells CASSFGGGSETQYF. The CDR3 DNA follows: TGTGCCAGCAGCTTTGGAGGGGGCAGTGAGACCCAGTACTTC.

The chain employs TRBV2 and TRBJ2-1; 9 bases are shared with TRBD2. With V trimmed by 4 bases and J by 6 bases, 7 bases remained unmatched. Germline V CDR1 and CDR2: SNHLY, FYNNEI. The CDR3 is 15 residues long. The CDR3: CASSGIAGASNEQFF. The CDR3 DNA reads as TGTGCCAGCAGTGGAATAGCGGGAGCTTCCAATGAGCAGTTCTTC. Looking up the rest from reference TRBV2 and TRBJ2-1 gives the full variable domain: EPEVTQTPSHQVTQMGQEVILRCVPISNHLYFYWYRQILGQKVEFLVSFYNNEISEKSEIFDDQFSVERPDGSNFTLKIRSTKLEDSAMYFCASSGIAGASNEQFFGPGTRLTVL.

This clone showed up just a few times. The chain carries TRBV7-2 and TRBJ2-1; no definite D call. Between the trimmed V and J ends, which lost 1 base and 6 bases, there was a span of 10 bases. CDR1 is SGHTA, CDR2 FQGNSA, per germline. The CDR3 is 14 residues long. DNA for the CDR3: TGTGCCAGCAGCTTAGAAGGGTCTCTCAATGAGCAGTTCTTC. It specifies CASSLEGSLNEQFF.

The chain uses TRBV5-1 and TRBJ2-1; 9 bases are shared with TRBD1. The V gene end was trimmed by 4 bases and the J gene end by 7 bases; junction bases not matched to a gene: 3. The V gene's germline CDR1 is SGHRS and CDR2 YFSETQ. This CDR3 comprises 13 residues. Here the CDR3 reads CASSHGTGNEQFF. The CDR3 nucleotides read TGCGCCAGCAGCCACGGGACAGGGAATGAGCAGTTCTTC. Looking up the rest from reference TRBV5-1 and TRBJ2-1 gives the full variable domain: KAGVTQTPRYLIKTRGQQVTLSCSPISGHRSVSWYQQTPGQGLQFLFEYFSETQRNKGNFPGRFSGRQFSNSRSEMNVSTLELGDSALYLCASSHGTGNEQFFGPGTRLTVL.

The chain employs TRBV5-5 and TRBJ1-1; TRBD1 might be the D (6 bases). The CDR3 consists of 13 residues. Germline values: CDR1 SGHKS, CDR2 YYEKEE (reference sequence). The V gene lost 6 bases and the J gene lost 2 bases, with 11 bases spanning the gap. Written as DNA, the CDR3 is TGTGCCAGCACAGGGGCCTTAAACACTGAAGCTTTCTTT. Encoded protein: CASTGALNTEAFF.

The rearrangement joins TRBV6-1 to TRBJ1-1; no definite D call. Per germline, CDR1 MNHNS and CDR2 SASEGT. V dropped 7 bases and J dropped 3 bases, with 12 bases sitting between them. CDR3 size: 13 residues. The CDR3 region has the DNA TGTGCCAGCAAGGACGGACGGTACACTGAAGCTTTCTTT. Translated, it gives CASKDGRYTEAFF.